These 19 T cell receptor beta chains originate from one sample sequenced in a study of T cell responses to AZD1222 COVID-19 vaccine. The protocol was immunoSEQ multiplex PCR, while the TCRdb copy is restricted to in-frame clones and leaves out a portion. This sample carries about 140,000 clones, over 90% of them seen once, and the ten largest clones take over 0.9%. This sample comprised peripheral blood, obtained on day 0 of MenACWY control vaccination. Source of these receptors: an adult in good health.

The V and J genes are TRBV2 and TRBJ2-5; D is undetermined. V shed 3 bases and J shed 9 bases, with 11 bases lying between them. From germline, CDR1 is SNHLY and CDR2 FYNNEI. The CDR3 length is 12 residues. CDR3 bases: TGTGCCAGCAGTGAGTTGAAGCTGGCCCAGTACTTC. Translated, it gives CASSELKLAQYF.

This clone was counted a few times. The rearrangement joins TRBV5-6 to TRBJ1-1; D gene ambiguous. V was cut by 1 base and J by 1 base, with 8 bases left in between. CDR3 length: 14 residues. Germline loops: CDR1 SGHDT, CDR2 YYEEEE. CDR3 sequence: CASSLFRANTEAFF. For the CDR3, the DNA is TGTGCCAGCAGCTTGTTTAGGGCGAACACTGAAGCTTTCTTT. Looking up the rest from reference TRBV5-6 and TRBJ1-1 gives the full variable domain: DAGVTQSPTHLIKTRGQQVTLRCSPKSGHDTVSWYQQALGQGPQFIFQYYEEEERQRGNFPDRFSGHQFPNYSSELNVNALLLGDSALYLCASSLFRANTEAFFGQGTRLTVV.

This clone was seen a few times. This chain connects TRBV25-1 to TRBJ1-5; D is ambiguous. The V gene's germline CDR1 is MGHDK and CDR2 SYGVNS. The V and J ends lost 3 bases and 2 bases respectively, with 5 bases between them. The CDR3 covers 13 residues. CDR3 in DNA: TGTGCCAGCAGTGACCAGGGCAATCAGCCCCAGCATTTT. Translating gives CASSDQGNQPQHF.

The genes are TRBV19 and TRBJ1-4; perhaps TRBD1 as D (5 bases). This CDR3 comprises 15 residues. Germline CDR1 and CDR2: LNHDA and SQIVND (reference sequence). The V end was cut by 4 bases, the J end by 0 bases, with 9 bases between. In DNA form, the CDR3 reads TGTGCCAGTAGTACAGGGATAACAACTAATGAAAAACTGTTTTTT. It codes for CASSTGITTNEKLFF.

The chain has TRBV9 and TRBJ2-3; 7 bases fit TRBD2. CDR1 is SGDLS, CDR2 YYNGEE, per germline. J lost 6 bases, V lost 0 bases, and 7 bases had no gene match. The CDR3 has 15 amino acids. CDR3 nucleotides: TGTGCCAGCAGCGTAGGAGCGGGGCTCGTTGATACGCAGTATTTT. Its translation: CASSVGAGLVDTQYF.

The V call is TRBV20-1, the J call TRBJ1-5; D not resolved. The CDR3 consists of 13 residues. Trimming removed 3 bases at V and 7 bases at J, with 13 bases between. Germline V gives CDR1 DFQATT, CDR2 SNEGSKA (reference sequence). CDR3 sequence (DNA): TGCAGTGCTAGTCCTGTAGAGGGACAGCCCCAGCATTTT. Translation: CSASPVEGQPQHF.

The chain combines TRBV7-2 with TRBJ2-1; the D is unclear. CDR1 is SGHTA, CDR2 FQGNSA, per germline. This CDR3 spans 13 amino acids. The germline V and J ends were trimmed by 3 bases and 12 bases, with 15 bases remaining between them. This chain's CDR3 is CASSFGPADRQFF. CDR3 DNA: TGTGCCAGCAGCTTCGGCCCAGCCGATCGGCAGTTCTTC. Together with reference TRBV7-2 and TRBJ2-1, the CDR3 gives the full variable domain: GAGVSQSPSNKVTEKGKDVELRCDPISGHTALYWYRQSLGQGLEFLIYFQGNSAPDKSGLPSDRFSAERTGGSVSTLTIQRTQQEDSAVYLCASSFGPADRQFFGPGTRLTVL.

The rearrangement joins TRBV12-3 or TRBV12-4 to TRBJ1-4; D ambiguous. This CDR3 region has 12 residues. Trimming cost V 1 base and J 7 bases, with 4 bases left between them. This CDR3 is CASSLVGEKLFF. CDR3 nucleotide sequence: TGTGCCAGCAGTTTAGTGGGTGAAAAACTGTTTTTT.

The CDR3 reads CASSLSINTEAFF. The CDR3 DNA reads as TGCGCCAGCAGTTTATCGATTAACACTGAAGCTTTCTTT. The chain carries TRBV10-1 and TRBJ1-1; no definite D call. V lost 5 bases and J lost 2, with 9 bases in between. The CDR3 covers 13 residues. Germline V gene data show CDR1 as WNHNN and CDR2 as SYGVQD (reference sequence).

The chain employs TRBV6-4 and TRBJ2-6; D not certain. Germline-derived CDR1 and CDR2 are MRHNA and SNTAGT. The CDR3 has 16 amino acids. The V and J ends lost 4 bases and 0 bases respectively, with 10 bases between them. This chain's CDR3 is CASSVGASSGANVLTF. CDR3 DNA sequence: TGTGCCAGCAGTGTCGGAGCTAGCTCTGGGGCCAACGTCCTGACTTTC.

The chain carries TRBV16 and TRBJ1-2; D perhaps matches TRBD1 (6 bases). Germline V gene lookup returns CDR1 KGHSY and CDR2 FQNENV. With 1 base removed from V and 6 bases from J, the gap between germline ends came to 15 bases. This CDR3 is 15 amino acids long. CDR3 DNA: TGTGCCAGCAGCCAATTGACGGCAGGGGAGGATGGCTACACCTTC. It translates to CASSQLTAGEDGYTF.

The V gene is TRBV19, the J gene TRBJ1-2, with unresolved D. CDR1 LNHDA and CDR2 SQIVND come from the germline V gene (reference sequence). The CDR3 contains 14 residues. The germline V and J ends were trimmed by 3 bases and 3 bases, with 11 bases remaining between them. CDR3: CASSIRRSDYGYTF. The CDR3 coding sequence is TGTGCCAGTAGTATTCGTAGGTCCGACTATGGCTACACCTTC.

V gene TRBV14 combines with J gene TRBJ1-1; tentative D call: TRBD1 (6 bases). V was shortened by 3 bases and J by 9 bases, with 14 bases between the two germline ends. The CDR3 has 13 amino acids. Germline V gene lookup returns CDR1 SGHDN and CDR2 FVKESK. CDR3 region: CASSHWTENKAFF. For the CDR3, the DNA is TGTGCCAGCAGCCACTGGACAGAGAATAAAGCTTTCTTT.

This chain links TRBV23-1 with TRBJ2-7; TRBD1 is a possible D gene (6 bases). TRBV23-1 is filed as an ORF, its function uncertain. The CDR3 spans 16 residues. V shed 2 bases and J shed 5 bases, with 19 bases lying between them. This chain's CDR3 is CASSQILDRGYDEQYF. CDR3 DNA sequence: TGCGCCAGCAGTCAAATCTTGGACAGAGGTTATGACGAGCAGTACTTC.

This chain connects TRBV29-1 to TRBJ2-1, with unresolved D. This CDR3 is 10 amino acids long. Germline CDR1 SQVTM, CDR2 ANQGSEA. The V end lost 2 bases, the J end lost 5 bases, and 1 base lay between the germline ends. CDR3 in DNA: TGCAGCGTTGAAAACAATGAGCAGTTCTTC. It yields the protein CSVENNEQFF.

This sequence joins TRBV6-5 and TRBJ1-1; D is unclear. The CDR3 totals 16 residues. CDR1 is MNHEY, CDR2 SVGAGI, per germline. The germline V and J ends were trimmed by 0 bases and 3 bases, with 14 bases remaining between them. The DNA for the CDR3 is TGTGCCAGCAGTTACTCCCTAGGAGGGATAGACACTGAAGCTTTCTTT. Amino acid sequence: CASSYSLGGIDTEAFF.

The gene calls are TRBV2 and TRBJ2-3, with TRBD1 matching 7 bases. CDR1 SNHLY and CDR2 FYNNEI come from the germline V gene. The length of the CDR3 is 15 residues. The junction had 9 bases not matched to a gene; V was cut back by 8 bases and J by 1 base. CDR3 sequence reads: CASSGTAKRTDTQYF. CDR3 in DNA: TGTGCCAGCTCCGGGACAGCCAAACGCACAGATACGCAGTATTTT.

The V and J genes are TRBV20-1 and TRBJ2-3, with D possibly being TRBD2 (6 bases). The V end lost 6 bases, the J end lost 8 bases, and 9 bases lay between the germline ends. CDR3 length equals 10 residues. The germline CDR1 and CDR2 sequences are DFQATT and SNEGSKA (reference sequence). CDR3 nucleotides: TGCAGTGCCACGACTAGTACGCAGTATTTT. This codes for CSATTSTQYF.

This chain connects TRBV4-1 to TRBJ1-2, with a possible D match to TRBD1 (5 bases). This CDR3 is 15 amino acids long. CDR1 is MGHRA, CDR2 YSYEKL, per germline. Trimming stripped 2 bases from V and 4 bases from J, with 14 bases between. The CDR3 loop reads CASSQIPRGFYGYTF. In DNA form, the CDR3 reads TGCGCCAGCAGCCAAATTCCGAGGGGTTTCTATGGCTACACCTTC.